This is a list of T cell receptor beta chains from one sample in a study of cytomegalovirus exposure and HLA in healthy donors. Here immunoSEQ multiplex PCR was the method, and the copy in TCRdb shows in-frame clones only, minus some. The sample has around 74,000 clones; around four fifths are singletons. Material for sequencing was PBMCs. The receptors originated from a young man in good health and CMV-seronegative. CDR3s include the opening cysteine and the closing phenylalanine or tryptophan. A D gene is named only where the DNA matches it firmly. A clone size is listed for some rows: how often the clone was seen (once, few, many), or a class if it is expanded.

D,J,size,V,CDR3,DNA
NA,TRBJ2-2,NA,TRBV4-3,CASSQDRNSRTGELFF,TGCGCCAGCAGCCAAGATAGGAATAGCCGAACCGGGGAGCTGTTTTTT
TRBD2,TRBJ2-1,NA,TRBV6-5,CASSTSGSELEQFF,TGTGCCAGCAGCACTAGCGGGAGTGAACTTGAGCAGTTCTTC
TRBD1,TRBJ1-2,NA,TRBV7-9,CASSPRDRAYGYTF,TGTGCCAGCAGCCCCAGGGACAGGGCCTATGGCTACACCTTC
TRBD1,TRBJ2-2,NA,TRBV4-2,CASSQVTGTGGRSSGELFF,TGTGCCAGCAGCCAAGTAACCGGGACAGGGGGTCGGTCTTCCGGGGAGCTGTTTTTT
TRBD2,TRBJ2-2,NA,TRBV5-1,CASSPLAGLNTGELFF,TGCGCCAGCAGCCCACTAGCGGGCCTGAACACCGGGGAGCTGTTTTTT
TRBD1,TRBJ2-2,NA,TRBV29-1,CSAGTGEHTGELFF,TGCAGCGCCGGGACAGGGGAGCACACCGGGGAGCTGTTTTTT
NA,TRBJ1-6,NA,TRBV5-6,CASSLAPDSPLHF,TGTGCCAGCAGCTTGGCCCCGGATTCACCCCTCCACTTT
NA,TRBJ1-4,few,TRBV4-2,CASSPGEEKLFF,TGTGCCAGCAGCCCCGGTGAGGAAAAACTGTTTTTT
NA,TRBJ2-7,few,TRBV6-6,CASSNKGYEQYF,TGTGCCAGCAGCAACAAGGGGTACGAGCAGTACTTC
TRBD1,TRBJ2-1,NA,TRBV4-3,CASSQEIPGQGANEQFF,TGCGCCAGCAGCCAGGAGATTCCGGGACAGGGGGCCAATGAGCAGTTCTTC
NA,TRBJ1-2,NA,TRBV9,CASSGRTGFEDNGYTF,TGTGCCAGCAGCGGGCGAACAGGGTTTGAGGATAATGGCTACACCTTC
NA,TRBJ1-5,NA,TRBV29-1,CSVEDQSGGNQPQHF,TGCAGCGTTGAAGATCAAAGCGGTGGCAATCAGCCCCAGCATTTT
NA,TRBJ1-5,once,TRBV30,CAWSNGGGQPQHF,TGTGCCTGGAGTAACGGGGGTGGACAGCCCCAGCATTTT
TRBD2,TRBJ2-5,NA,TRBV6-1,CASSEAPTSGSLGIRVETQYF,TGTGCCAGCAGTGAAGCGCCGACTAGCGGGAGCTTGGGTATTAGAGTAGAGACCCAGTACTTC
NA,TRBJ2-3,NA,TRBV10-3,CAIMAGDTDTQYF,TGTGCCATCATGGCGGGTGACACAGATACGCAGTATTTT
NA,TRBJ2-6,NA,TRBV2,CASSQGSGANVLTF,TGTGCCAGCAGTCAGGGCTCTGGGGCCAACGTCCTGACTTTC
TRBD1,TRBJ1-6,NA,TRBV4-3,CASSQLTGGGSPLHF,TGCGCCAGCAGCCAACTCACAGGGGGTGGTTCACCCCTCCACTTT
NA,TRBJ2-7,NA,TRBV11-2,CASSREPTYEQYF,TGTGCCAGCAGCAGAGAGCCTACTTACGAGCAGTACTTC
TRBD1,TRBJ2-3,NA,TRBV7-3,CASSSGTGLSTDTQYF,TGTGCCAGCAGCTCCGGGACAGGGCTGAGCACAGATACGCAGTATTTT
TRBD2,TRBJ2-2,NA,TRBV7-6,CASYLTSGGGGELFF,TGTGCCAGCTATCTGACTAGCGGAGGGGGCGGGGAGCTGTTTTTT
NA,TRBJ2-7,NA,TRBV6-4,CASSEQGSTYEQYF,TGTGCCAGCAGTGAGCAGGGGTCGACCTACGAGCAGTACTTC
NA,TRBJ2-7,NA,TRBV7-6,CASSSSSGFFYEQYF,TGTGCCAGCAGCTCATCTTCAGGGTTTTTCTACGAGCAGTACTTC
TRBD2,TRBJ2-1,NA,TRBV4-2,CASSQDRWRENWWAYNEQFF,TGTGCCAGCAGCCAAGATCGATGGCGGGAGAACTGGTGGGCCTACAATGAGCAGTTCTTC
TRBD2,TRBJ2-5,NA,TRBV5-1,CASSVWGLAGGETQYF,TGCGCCAGCAGCGTTTGGGGACTAGCGGGAGGAGAGACCCAGTACTTC
TRBD1,TRBJ2-3,NA,TRBV11-2,CASSFLVGTGFTDTQYF,TGTGCCAGCAGCTTCTTGGTGGGGACAGGGTTTACAGATACGCAGTATTTT
NA,TRBJ2-2,NA,TRBV11-2,CASSLVGRGTGELFF,TGTGCCAGCAGCTTAGTGGGCAGGGGCACCGGGGAGCTGTTTTTT
NA,TRBJ1-2,few,TRBV7-9,CASSYKPYGYTF,TGTGCCAGCAGCTACAAACCGTATGGCTACACCTTC
TRBD2,TRBJ2-4,once,TRBV2,CASSRDEASGRLAKNIQYF,TGTGCCAGCAGCCGAGACGAGGCTAGCGGGCGACTTGCCAAAAACATTCAGTACTTC
NA,TRBJ1-3,NA,TRBV9,CASSGRFSGNSGNTIYF,TGTGCCAGCAGCGGTCGGTTTAGCGGAAATTCTGGAAACACCATATATTTT
NA,TRBJ1-6,NA,TRBV7-2,CASSLSLGLNNSPLHF,TGTGCCAGCAGCTTATCCCTGGGACTGAATAATTCACCCCTCCACTTT
TRBD1,TRBJ1-5,once,TRBV5-1,CASSLEGQNQPQHF,TGCGCCAGCAGCTTGGAGGGACAGAATCAGCCCCAGCATTTT